The present TCR beta chain was sequenced within a study of blood T cell repertoires in COVID-19 (dated by TCRdb to 2018 to 2021). For the wider study: Collaborator samples came from the United States, Italy and Spain and covered acute and convalescent phases of COVID-19. The prospective study material was composed of cDNA or gDNA derived from T cells, B-cell-depleted T cells, or PBMCs. Deeply sampled blood TCRbeta repertoires from subjects exposed to, actively infected with, or recovered from COVID-19 were included in the dataset. The repertoires were made available in a free public database intended to serve as a resource for research on the immune response to SARS-CoV-2. Samples were obtained from the ongoing ImmuneRACE study (first 160 participants) and from 1,254 subjects provided by 6 global collaborators. Sample metadata almost always included a de-identified subject ID, COVID-19 status, age in years and sex. Where available, HLA class I and class II types were obtained from metadata supplied by the sample provider rather than from assay-based typing.

In Seattle, one collaborating source enrolled patients while the infection was active and tracked those patients longitudinally over the course of disease. Whole blood was collected in K2EDTA tubes by collaborating institutions according to the institutions' own protocols. For TCRbeta analysis, collaborator samples were shipped as frozen whole blood, as isolated PBMCs, or as DNA extracted from either sample type. Overall results and qualifications from the work: How much clinical and demographic metadata was included differed by source and by participant, and the metadata was provided uncurated.

As for this clone: Its binding antigen is unknown. Base qualities are not at hand, and no much larger clone is one base apart.

The germline V gene (reference sequence) provides CDR1 MNHEY and CDR2 SMNVEV. The CDR3 measures 15 amino acids from cysteine to phenylalanine. Of the read, only the CDR3 DNA is kept; its 45 bases are in frame from base 1. V loses 3 bases of germline sequence and J loses 1 base, and the interval between the two ends is 12 bases. The immunoSEQ Assay, a bias-controlled multiplex PCR, was used to amplify TCRbeta CDR3 regions from genomic DNA. The original pipeline was this. Nucleated cell counts per sample were estimated from amplification of reference gene primers within the assay. Sequence reads were collapsed and filtered to measure the absolute abundance of every unique TCRbeta CDR3 rearrangement. For each sample, productive Simpson clonality was calculated as the square root of Simpson's diversity index across productive rearrangements. This is the immuneACCESS table as TCRdb keeps it, with only in-frame sequences that have V and J called. A part of the clones is gone; compared with another copy, unresolved V genes explain less than half, and the rest is unexplained. V and J calls and clone size follow that table, whereas D and trimming were derived from the DNA. Counted in this sample were 180,000 or so clones; approximately 80% of them appeared once. Together, the top ten hold approximately 9.9% of the sample.

The chain couples TRBV27 to TRBJ1-1; the D gene is possibly TRBD1, with 5 bases matching. The receptor's source is a woman between 40 and 50 years old with COVID-19, enrolled during active disease. The sample comprised peripheral blood. In nucleotide form, the sequence is TGTGCCAGCAGTTTTGGGGGGTACAAGAACACTGAAGCTTTCTTT. Its protein is CASSFGGYKNTEAFF.